These T cell receptor beta chains were read from a single sample in a study of technical replicates of blood from several donors. Sequencing was performed with immunoSEQ multiplex PCR; in TCRdb, only in-frame clones are kept and a portion is missing. Seen here are some 80,000 clones, 95% to 97% observed once, and the top ten hold about 0.31%. The sample was T cells isolated from PBMCs. These receptors were collected from a human donor in good health. The CDR3 runs from the conserved cysteine through the conserved F or W. A D gene is named only where the DNA matches it firmly. The size of a clone is reported for some rows only, either as once, few or many, or as a class for expanded clones.

>17|TRBD1|TRBJ1-1|NA|TRBV18
TGTGCCAGCTCACCACTCGGGGACAGGGGGCTATACACTGAAGCTTTCTTT
CASSPLGDRGLYTEAFF
>14|NA|TRBJ1-2|NA|TRBV16
TGTGCCAGCAGCCAACCGGGGTCCTTCTATGGCTACACCTTC
CASSQPGSFYGYTF
>14|TRBD1|TRBJ1-5|NA|TRBV6-5
TGTGCCAGCGGGAACGACAGGGGGAATCAGCCCCAGCATTTT
CASGNDRGNQPQHF
>11|NA|TRBJ2-7|NA|TRBV7-9
TGTGCCACTTGGGCCCACTACGAGCAGTACTTC
CATWAHYEQYF
>16|NA|TRBJ1-1|NA|TRBV6-5
TGTGCCAGCAGTTACTCGATTCAGGACAGCGGCACTGAAGCTTTCTTT
CASSYSIQDSGTEAFF
>15|TRBD2|TRBJ2-1|once|TRBV28
TGTGCCAGCAGCCTTGGACTAGCGGGGAACAATGAGCAGTTCTTC
CASSLGLAGNNEQFF
>14|NA|TRBJ1-2|NA|TRBV6-1
TGTGCCACCGAGCACAGGACCCCTAACTATGGCTACACCTTC
CATEHRTPNYGYTF
>12|NA|TRBJ1-2|NA|TRBV28
TGTGCCAGCAGTCTCTCAGGGTATGGCTACACCTTC
CASSLSGYGYTF
>12|TRBD1|TRBJ2-3|NA|TRBV11-3
TGTGCCAGCCACAGGGGCAGAGATACGCAGTATTTT
CASHRGRDTQYF
>20|NA|TRBJ2-4|NA|TRBV4-1
TGCGCCAGCAGCCAAGAGCCAGCGGGTGGGGCCAAATTAGCCAAAAACATTCAGTACTTC
CASSQEPAGGAKLAKNIQYF
>18|TRBD2|TRBJ2-1|NA|TRBV5-1
TGCGCCAGCAGCTTGGCCCAGACTAGCGGGAGAATGAACAATGAGCAGTTCTTC
CASSLAQTSGRMNNEQFF
>14|NA|TRBJ2-7|once|TRBV7-2
TGTGCCAGCAGCTTAGTCTCCCCAACCGAGGAGGAGTACTTC
CASSLVSPTEEEYF
>15|TRBD2|TRBJ2-1|once|TRBV6-5
TGTGCCAGCAGACTCAGCGGGAGCTCCTACAATGAGCAGTTCTTC
CASRLSGSSYNEQFF
>15|NA|TRBJ2-7|once|TRBV6-1
TGTGCCAGCAGTGAAAGCTCCTCGAGCTCCTACGAGCAGTACTTC
CASSESSSSSYEQYF
>15|TRBD1|TRBJ2-1|NA|TRBV10-3
TGTGCCATCACCGTAGACAGGGGGCAGTACAATGAGCAGTTCTTC
CAITVDRGQYNEQFF
>18|TRBD1|TRBJ1-2|once|TRBV5-5
TGTGCCAGCAGCGGCTGGGACAGGGGGTTTGAGGGTGGAGATGGCTACACCTTC
CASSGWDRGFEGGDGYTF
>14|NA|TRBJ2-7|NA|TRBV27
TGTGCCAGCAGTAATATAGCCTTCTCCTACGAGCAGTACTTC
CASSNIAFSYEQYF
>15|TRBD1|TRBJ1-1|NA|TRBV6-1
TGTGCCAGCAGTGGAGGGACAGGGACGAGCACTGAAGCTTTCTTT
CASSGGTGTSTEAFF
>15|TRBD1|TRBJ2-2|NA|TRBV29-1
TGCAGCGTTGTTTCCGGGACAGTCGGCGGCGGGGAGCTGTTTTTT
CSVVSGTVGGGELFF
>17|TRBD1|TRBJ1-1|NA|TRBV10-1
TGCGCCAGCAGTGGGGACAGGTTGGTTGGAAGGGGCACTGAAGCTTTCTTT
CASSGDRLVGRGTEAFF
>12|NA|TRBJ2-1|NA|TRBV9
TGTGCCAGCAGCGCATACCAGGGGAAAGAGGTCTTC
CASSAYQGKEVF
>14|NA|TRBJ1-3|NA|TRBV27
TGTGCCAGCAGTCCCCGCGGGTCTGGAAACACCATATATTTT
CASSPRGSGNTIYF
>16|TRBD2|TRBJ2-5|NA|TRBV6-5
TGTGCCAGCAGTTCAACGAAAGCGGGAGGAGGGGAGACCCAGTACTTC
CASSSTKAGGGETQYF
>16|TRBD1|TRBJ2-3|NA|TRBV9
TGTGCCAGCAGCGTAGAGGGGGCAAATGGTGTAGATACGCAGTATTTT
CASSVEGANGVDTQYF
>16|TRBD2|TRBJ2-1|NA|TRBV4-1
TGCGCCAGCAGCCAAGAAAGAGGACTAGCTTTCAATGAGCAGTTCTTC
CASSQERGLAFNEQFF
>19|NA|TRBJ2-7|NA|TRBV5-8
TGTGCCAGCAGCTTAGTGAAAGTGTTTCTCTCCCACTTTTTCTACGAGCAGTACTTC
CASSLVKVFLSHFFYEQYF
>13|NA|TRBJ1-2|NA|TRBV6-6
TGTGCCAGCAGTTACTCCGGGGGTGATGGCTACACCTTC
CASSYSGGDGYTF
>14|NA|TRBJ1-3|NA|TRBV2
TGTGCCAGCAGTGAGAGAGAAGTGGGAAACACCATATATTTT
CASSEREVGNTIYF
>16|TRBD1|TRBJ1-5|few|TRBV19
TGTGCCACCAGGGAAGGGGGCGCGGCGAGCAATCAGCCCCAGCATTTT
CATREGGAASNQPQHF
>12|NA|TRBJ2-7|NA|TRBV11-2
TGTGCCAGCAGCTTAGGTACGGGCGAGCAGTACTTC
CASSLGTGEQYF
>13|NA|TRBJ2-2|NA|TRBV9
TGTGCCAGCAGCGTACCGTTCCCCGGGGAGCTGTTTTTT
CASSVPFPGELFF
>11|NA|TRBJ1-1|NA|TRBV30
TGTGCCGGTTGGACACCCATAGGAGCTTTCTTT
CAGWTPIGAFF
>14|NA|TRBJ2-7|NA|TRBV4-3
TGCGCCAGCAGCCAAGGACAGACGATCTACGAGCAGTACTTC
CASSQGQTIYEQYF
>16|TRBD2|TRBJ2-7|NA|TRBV27
TGTGCCAGCAGTTTATCAGCGGGAGCAATCACCCGCGAGCAGTACTTC
CASSLSAGAITREQYF
>13|NA|TRBJ2-5|NA|TRBV7-2
TGTGCCAGCAGCTCTAGCGTCCAAGAGACCCAGTACTTC
CASSSSVQETQYF
>12|TRBD1|TRBJ1-1|NA|TRBV19
TGTGCCAGCCCACAGGGGGACACTGAAGCTTTCTTT
CASPQGDTEAFF
>16|TRBD2|TRBJ2-7|NA|TRBV11-2
TGTGCCAGCAGCTTAGATAGCGGGCATAGCTCCTACGAGCAGTACTTC
CASSLDSGHSSYEQYF
>15|TRBD2|TRBJ2-7|NA|TRBV12-5
TGTGCTAGTGGTTTATGGGGTAGCGGGAGCTACGAGCAGTACTTC
CASGLWGSGSYEQYF
>14|NA|TRBJ1-2|NA|TRBV4-3
TGCGCCAGCAGCCAAATCTGGGGGGAGGAGGGCTACACCTTC
CASSQIWGEEGYTF
>12|TRBD2|TRBJ2-1|NA|TRBV7-9
TGTGCCAGCAGCTTTAGCGGGAGAGGCCAGTTCTTC
CASSFSGRGQFF
>16|NA|TRBJ1-4|NA|TRBV29-1
TGCAGCGTTCTCCGGACAGACAGGTTTTTCGGGGAAAAACTGTTTTTT
CSVLRTDRFFGEKLFF
>15|TRBD2|TRBJ2-1|NA|TRBV28
TGTGCCAGCAGATTATTGCTAGCGGGAGGTCCTGAGCAGTTCTTC
CASRLLLAGGPEQFF
>15|TRBD1|TRBJ2-2|NA|TRBV2
TGTGCCAGCAGTCAACAGGGGGCCAACACCGGGGAGCTGTTTTTT
CASSQQGANTGELFF
>13|NA|TRBJ2-7|NA|TRBV5-4
TGTGCCACTTCGCGGGACCCCGAGTACGAGCAGTACTTC
CATSRDPEYEQYF
>14|NA|TRBJ2-4|NA|TRBV5-4
TGTGCCAGCAGCGACTTTGGAGGAGTAAACATTCAGTACTTC
CASSDFGGVNIQYF
>13|NA|TRBJ2-7|NA|TRBV10-1
TGCGCCAGCAGTGAGTCCGGAGCCTACGAGCAGTACTTC
CASSESGAYEQYF
>17|TRBD1|TRBJ1-3|once|TRBV16
TGTGCCAGCAGCCCTAGGGACAGATTCCTCTCTGGAAACACCATATATTTT
CASSPRDRFLSGNTIYF
>15|TRBD2|TRBJ2-7|NA|TRBV28
TGTGCCAGCAGGCCAGGGACTAGCGGCTACTACGAGCAGTACTTC
CASRPGTSGYYEQYF
>14|NA|TRBJ2-7|once|TRBV28
TGTGCCAGCAGGAATCCAGGGGAAGCCTACGAGCAGTACTTC
CASRNPGEAYEQYF
>12|TRBD1|TRBJ2-7|once|TRBV7-2
TGTGCCAGCAGCGCCACAGGGGTCGAGCAGTACTTC
CASSATGVEQYF
>15|TRBD1|TRBJ2-7|NA|TRBV5-1
TGCGCCAGCAGTTCTGGACAGGGGGCATTCTACGAGCAGTACTTC
CASSSGQGAFYEQYF
>15|NA|TRBJ2-1|NA|TRBV2
TGTGCCAGCAGTGAAGTTGGGACACCTAACAATGAGCAGTTCTTC
CASSEVGTPNNEQFF
>15|TRBD1|TRBJ2-7|NA|TRBV5-6
TGTGCCAGCAGCTTCCGGGACAGGGATTTTTACGAGCAGTACTTC
CASSFRDRDFYEQYF
>15|NA|TRBJ2-2|NA|TRBV30
TGTGCCTGGATGCGTGGGACATCGAACACCGGGGAGCTGTTTTTT
CAWMRGTSNTGELFF
>16|TRBD1|TRBJ2-1|NA|TRBV18
TGTGCCAGCTCACCAGCCGGACAGGGTTCCTACAATGAGCAGTTCTTC
CASSPAGQGSYNEQFF
>14|TRBD2|TRBJ2-7|NA|TRBV9
TGTGCCAGCAGCGCCCGGACTAGCGGCTACGAGCAGTACTTC
CASSARTSGYEQYF
>17|TRBD2|TRBJ2-7|NA|TRBV5-1
TGCGCCAGCAGCTTGTTGGGTAGCGGGAGTTTATGGTACGAGCAGTACTTC
CASSLLGSGSLWYEQYF
>17|TRBD2|TRBJ2-1|NA|TRBV4-3
TGCGCCAGCAGCTGGGGGGAGGGCGGGGAGTTCCACAATGAGCAGTTCTTC
CASSWGEGGEFHNEQFF